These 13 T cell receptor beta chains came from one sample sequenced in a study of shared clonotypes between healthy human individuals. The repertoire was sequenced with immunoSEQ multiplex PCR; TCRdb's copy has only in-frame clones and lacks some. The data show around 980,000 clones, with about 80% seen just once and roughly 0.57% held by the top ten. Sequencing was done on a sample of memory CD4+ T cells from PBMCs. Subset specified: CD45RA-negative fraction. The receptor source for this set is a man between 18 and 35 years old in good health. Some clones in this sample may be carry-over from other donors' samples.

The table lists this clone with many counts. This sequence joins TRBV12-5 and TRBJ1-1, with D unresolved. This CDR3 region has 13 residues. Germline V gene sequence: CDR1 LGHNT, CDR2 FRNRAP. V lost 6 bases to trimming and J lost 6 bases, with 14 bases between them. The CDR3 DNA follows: TGTGCTAGTGGGTCAGGATTTACTGCTGAAGCTTTCTTT. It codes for CASGSGFTAEAFF.

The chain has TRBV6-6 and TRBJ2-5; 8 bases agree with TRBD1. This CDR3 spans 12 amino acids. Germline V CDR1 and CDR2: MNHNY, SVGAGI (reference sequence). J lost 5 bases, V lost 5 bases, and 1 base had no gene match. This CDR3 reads CASSRQGETQYF. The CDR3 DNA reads TGTGCCAGCAGTAGACAGGGGGAGACCCAGTACTTC.

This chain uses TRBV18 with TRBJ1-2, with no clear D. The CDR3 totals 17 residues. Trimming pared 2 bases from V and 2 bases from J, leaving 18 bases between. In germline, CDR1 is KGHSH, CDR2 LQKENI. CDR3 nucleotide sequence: TGTGCCAGCTCACCAATGGGTGCCACCGACTCAAACTATGGCTACACCTTC. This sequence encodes CASSPMGATDSNYGYTF.

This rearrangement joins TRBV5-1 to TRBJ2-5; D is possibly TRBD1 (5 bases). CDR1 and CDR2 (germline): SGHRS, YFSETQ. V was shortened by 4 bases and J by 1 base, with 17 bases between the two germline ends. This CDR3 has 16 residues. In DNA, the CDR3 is TGCGCCAGCAGCCTCCTGCAGACAAGGGGCCAAGAGACCCAGTACTTC. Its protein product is CASSLLQTRGQETQYF.

CDR3 residues: CASSLGLDTDTQYF. For the CDR3, the DNA is TGTGCCAGCAGTTTGGGACTAGACACAGATACGCAGTATTTT. V usage is TRBV28 and J usage is TRBJ2-3, with 8 bases matching TRBD2. The CDR3 totals 14 residues. Trimming cost V 3 bases and J 2 bases; bases outside gene matches: 1. The germline CDR1 and CDR2 sequences are MDHEN and SYDVKM.

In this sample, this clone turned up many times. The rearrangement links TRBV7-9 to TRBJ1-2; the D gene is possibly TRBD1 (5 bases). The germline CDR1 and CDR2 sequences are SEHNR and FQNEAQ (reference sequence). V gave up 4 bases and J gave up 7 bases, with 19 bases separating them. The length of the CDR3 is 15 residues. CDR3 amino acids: CASSYGGSVLSGYTF. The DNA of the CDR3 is TGTGCCAGCAGCTACGGGGGATCAGTCTTAAGTGGCTACACCTTC.

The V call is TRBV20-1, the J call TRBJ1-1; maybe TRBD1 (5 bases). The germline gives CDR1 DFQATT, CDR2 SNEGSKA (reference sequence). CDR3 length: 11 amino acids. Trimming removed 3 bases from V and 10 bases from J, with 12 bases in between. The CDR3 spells CSAREGTGAFF. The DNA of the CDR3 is TGCAGTGCTAGGGAGGGGACGGGAGCTTTCTTT.

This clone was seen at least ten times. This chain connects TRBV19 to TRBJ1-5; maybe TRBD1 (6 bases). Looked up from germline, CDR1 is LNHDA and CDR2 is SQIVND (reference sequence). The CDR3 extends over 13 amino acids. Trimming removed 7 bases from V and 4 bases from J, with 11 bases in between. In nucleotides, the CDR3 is TGTGCCAGTAACAGGGTGGGTAATCAGCCCCAGCATTTT. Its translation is CASNRVGNQPQHF.

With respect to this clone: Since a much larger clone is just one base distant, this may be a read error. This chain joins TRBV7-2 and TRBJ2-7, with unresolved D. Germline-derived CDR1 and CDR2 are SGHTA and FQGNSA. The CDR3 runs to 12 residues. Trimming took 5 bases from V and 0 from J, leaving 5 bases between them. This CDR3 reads CASSPRSYEQYF. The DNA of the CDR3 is TGTGCCAGCAGCCCCCGCTCCTACGAGCAGTACTTC.

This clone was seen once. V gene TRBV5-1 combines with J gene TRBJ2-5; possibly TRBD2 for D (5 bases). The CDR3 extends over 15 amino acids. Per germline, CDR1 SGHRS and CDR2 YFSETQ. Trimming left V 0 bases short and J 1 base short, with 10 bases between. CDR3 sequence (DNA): TGCGCCAGCAGCTTGGCCGCGGGTCCCCAAGAGACCCAGTACTTC. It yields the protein CASSLAAGPQETQYF.

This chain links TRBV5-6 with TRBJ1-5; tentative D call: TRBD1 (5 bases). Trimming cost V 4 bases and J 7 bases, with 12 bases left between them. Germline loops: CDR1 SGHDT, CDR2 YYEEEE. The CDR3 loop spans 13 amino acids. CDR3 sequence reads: CASSAGPKQPQHF. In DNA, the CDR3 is TGTGCCAGCAGCGCGGGACCTAAACAGCCCCAGCATTTT.

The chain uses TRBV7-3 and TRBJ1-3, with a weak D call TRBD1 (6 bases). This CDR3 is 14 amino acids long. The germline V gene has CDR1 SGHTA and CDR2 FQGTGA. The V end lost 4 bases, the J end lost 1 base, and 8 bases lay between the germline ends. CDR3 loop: CASSSTGSGNTIYF. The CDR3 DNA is TGTGCCAGCAGCTCTACAGGGTCTGGAAACACCATATATTTT.

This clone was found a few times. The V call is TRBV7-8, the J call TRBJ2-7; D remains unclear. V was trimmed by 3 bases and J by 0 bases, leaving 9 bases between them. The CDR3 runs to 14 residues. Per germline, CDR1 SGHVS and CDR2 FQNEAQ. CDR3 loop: CASSFTYSSYEQYF. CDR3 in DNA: TGTGCCAGCAGCTTCACATATAGCTCCTACGAGCAGTACTTC.